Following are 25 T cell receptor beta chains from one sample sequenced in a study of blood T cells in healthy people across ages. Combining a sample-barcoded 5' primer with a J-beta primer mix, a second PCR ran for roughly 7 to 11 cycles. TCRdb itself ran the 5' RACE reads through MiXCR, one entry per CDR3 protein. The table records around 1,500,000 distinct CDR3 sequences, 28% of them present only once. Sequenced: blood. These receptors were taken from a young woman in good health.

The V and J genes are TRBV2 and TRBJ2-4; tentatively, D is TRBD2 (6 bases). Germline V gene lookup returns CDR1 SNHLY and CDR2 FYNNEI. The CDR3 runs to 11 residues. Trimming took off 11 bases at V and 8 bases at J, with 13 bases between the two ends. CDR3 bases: TGTGCCGGCGGGATAAAGGACATTCAGTACTTC. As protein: CAGGIKDIQYF.

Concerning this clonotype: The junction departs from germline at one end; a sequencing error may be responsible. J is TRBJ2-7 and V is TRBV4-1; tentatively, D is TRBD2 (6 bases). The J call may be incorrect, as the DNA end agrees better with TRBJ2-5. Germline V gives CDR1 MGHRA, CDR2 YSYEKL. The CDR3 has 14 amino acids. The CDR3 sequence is CASGQAGLSETQYF. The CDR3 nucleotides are TGCGCCAGCGGCCAGGCGGGGCTGTCTGAGACCCAGTACTTC.

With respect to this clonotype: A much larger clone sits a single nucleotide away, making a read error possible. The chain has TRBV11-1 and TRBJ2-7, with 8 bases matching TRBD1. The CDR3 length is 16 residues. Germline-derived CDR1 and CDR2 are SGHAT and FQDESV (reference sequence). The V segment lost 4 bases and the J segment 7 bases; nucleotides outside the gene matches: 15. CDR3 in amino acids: CASSSEYGQGNNEQYF. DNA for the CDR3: TGTGCCAGCAGCTCCGAGTACGGACAGGGAAACAATGAGCAGTACTTC.

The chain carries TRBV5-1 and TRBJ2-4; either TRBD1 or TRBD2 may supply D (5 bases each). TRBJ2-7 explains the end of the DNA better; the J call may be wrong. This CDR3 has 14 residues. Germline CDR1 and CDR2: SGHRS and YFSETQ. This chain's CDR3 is CASGPGTFTYEQYF. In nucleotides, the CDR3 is TGCGCCAGCGGCCCCGGGACGTTTACCTACGAGCAGTACTTC.

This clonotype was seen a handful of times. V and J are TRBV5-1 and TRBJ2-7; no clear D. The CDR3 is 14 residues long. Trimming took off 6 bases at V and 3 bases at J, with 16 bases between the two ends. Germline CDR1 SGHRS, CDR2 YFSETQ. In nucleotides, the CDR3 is TGCGCCAGCAAGGGCCAGGTCAAAAACTACGAGCAGTACTTC. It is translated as CASKGQVKNYEQYF.

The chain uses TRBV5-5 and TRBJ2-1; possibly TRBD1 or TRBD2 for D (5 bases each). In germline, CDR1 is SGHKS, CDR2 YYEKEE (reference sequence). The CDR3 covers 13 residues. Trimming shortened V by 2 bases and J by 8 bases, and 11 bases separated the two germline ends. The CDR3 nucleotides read TGTGCCAGCAGCTTTGGGGACGGGGATGAGCAGTTCTTC. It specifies CASSFGDGDEQFF. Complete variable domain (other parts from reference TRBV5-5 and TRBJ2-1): DAGVTQSPTHLIKTRGQQVTLRCSPISGHKSVSWYQQVLGQGPQFIFQYYEKEERGRGNFPDRFSARQFPNYSSELNVNALLLGDSALYLCASSFGDGDEQFFGPGTRLTVL.

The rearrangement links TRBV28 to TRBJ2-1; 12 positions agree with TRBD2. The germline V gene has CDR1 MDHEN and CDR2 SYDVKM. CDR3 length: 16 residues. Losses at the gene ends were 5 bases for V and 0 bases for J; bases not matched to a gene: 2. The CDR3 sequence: CASSGTSGLSYNEQFF. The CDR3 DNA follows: TGTGCCAGCAGTGGGACTAGCGGGCTCTCCTACAATGAGCAGTTCTTC.

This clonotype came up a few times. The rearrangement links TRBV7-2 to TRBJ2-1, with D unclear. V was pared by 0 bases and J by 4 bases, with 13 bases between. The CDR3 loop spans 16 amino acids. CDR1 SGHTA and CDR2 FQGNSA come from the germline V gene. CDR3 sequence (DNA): TGTGCCAGCAGCTTAGCGCTAGGAACCCCTTACAATGAGCAGTTCTTC. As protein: CASSLALGTPYNEQFF.

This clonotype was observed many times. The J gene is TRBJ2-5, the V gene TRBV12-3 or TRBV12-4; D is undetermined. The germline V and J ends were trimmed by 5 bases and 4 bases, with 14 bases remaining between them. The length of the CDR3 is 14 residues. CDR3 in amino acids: CASSPDYSRETQYF. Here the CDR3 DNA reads TGTGCCAGCAGTCCGGATTACTCGAGAGAGACCCAGTACTTC.

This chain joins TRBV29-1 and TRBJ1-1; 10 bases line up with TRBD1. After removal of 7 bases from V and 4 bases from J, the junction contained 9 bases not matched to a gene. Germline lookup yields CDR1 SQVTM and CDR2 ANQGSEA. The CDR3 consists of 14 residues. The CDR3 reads CSAMTGGRGTEAFF. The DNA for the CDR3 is TGCAGCGCCATGACAGGGGGCCGCGGCACTGAAGCTTTCTTT. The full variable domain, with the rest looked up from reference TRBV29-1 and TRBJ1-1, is SAVISQKPSRDICQRGTSLTIQCQVDSQVTMMFWYRQQPGQSLTLIATANQGSEATYESGFVIDKFPISRPNLTFSTLTVSNMSPEDSSIYLCSAMTGGRGTEAFFGQGTRLTVV.

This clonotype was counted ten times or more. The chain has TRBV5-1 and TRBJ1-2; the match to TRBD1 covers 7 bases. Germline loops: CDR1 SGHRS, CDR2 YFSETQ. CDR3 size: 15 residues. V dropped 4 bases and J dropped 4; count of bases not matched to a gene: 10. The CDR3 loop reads CASSPTSTGVYGYTF. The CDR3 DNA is TGCGCCAGCAGCCCCACCTCAACAGGGGTCTATGGCTACACCTTC.

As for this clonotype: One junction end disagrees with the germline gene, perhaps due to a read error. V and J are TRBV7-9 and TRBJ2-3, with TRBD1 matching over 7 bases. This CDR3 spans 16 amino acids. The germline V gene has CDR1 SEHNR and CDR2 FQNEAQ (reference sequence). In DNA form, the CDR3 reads TGTGCCAGCAGCCCCGCGAGGGGGCCGATCACAGATACGCGGTATTTT. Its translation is CASSPARGPITDTRYF.

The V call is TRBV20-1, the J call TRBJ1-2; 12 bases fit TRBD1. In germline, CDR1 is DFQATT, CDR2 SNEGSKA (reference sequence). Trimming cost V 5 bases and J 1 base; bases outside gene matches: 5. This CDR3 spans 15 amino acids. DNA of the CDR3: TGCAGTGCTCCCCGGGACAGGGGGCATAACTATGGCTACACCTTC. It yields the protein CSAPRDRGHNYGYTF.

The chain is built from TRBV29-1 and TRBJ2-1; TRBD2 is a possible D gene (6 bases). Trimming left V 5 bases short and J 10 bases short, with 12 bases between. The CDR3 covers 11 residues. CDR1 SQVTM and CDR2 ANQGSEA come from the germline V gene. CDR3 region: CSVRGGGEQFF. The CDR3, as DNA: TGCAGCGTTCGCGGCGGAGGGGAGCAGTTCTTC.

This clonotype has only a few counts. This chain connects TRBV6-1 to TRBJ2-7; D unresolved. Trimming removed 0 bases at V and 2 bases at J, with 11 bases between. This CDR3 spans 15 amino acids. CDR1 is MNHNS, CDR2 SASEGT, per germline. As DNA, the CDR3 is TGTGCCAGCAGTGAAGCCTCAGGATTCACCTACGAGCAGTACTTC. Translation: CASSEASGFTYEQYF.

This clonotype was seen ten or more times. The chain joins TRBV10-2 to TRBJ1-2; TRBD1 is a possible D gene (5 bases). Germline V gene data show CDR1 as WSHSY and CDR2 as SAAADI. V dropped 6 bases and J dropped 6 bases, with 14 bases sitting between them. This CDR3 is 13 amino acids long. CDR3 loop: CASSEGPLDGYTF. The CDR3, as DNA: TGCGCCAGCAGCGAGGGACCGCTTGATGGCTACACCTTC.

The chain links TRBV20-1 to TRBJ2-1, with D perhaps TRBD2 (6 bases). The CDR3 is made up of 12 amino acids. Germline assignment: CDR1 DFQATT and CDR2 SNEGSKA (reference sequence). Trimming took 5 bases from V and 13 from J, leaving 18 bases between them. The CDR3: CSALTRQETQFF. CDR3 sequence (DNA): TGCAGTGCTTTGACTAGACAAGAGACCCAGTTCTTC.

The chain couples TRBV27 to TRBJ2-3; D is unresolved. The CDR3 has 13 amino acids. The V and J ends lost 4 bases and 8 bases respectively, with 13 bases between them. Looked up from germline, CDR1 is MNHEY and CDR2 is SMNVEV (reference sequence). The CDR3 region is CASSSLPRGTQYF. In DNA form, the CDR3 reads TGTGCCAGCAGTTCCCTCCCACGAGGTACGCAGTATTTT.

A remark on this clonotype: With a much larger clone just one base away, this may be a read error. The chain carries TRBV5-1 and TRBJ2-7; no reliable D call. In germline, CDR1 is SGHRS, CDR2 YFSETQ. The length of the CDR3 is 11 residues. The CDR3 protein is CASSADGERYF. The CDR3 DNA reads TGCGCCAGCAGCGCCGATGGCGAGCGGTACTTC. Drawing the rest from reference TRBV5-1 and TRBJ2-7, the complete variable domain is KAGVTQTPRYLIKTRGQQVTLSCSPISGHRSVSWYQQTPGQGLQFLFEYFSETQRNKGNFPGRFSGRQFSNSRSEMNVSTLELGDSALYLCASSADGERYFGPGTRLTVT.

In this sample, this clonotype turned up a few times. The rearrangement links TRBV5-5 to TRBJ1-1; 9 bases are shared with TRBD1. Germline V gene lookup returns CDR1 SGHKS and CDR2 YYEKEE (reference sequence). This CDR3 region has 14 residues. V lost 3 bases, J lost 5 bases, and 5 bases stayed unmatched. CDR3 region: CASSWGQGGTEAFF. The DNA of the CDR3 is TGTGCCAGCAGCTGGGGACAGGGAGGGACTGAAGCTTTCTTT.

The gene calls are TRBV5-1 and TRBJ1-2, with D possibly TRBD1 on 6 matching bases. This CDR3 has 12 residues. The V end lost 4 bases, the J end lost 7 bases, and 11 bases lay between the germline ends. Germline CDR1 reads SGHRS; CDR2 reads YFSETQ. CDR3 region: CASSTGNSGYTF. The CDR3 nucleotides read TGCGCCAGCAGCACAGGGAATAGTGGCTACACCTTC.

CDR3 DNA sequence: TGTGCCATCAGCCGGACTCAACAAGAGACCCAGTACTTC. This sequence encodes CAISRTQQETQYF. The chain combines TRBV10-3 with TRBJ2-5; the D gene is possibly TRBD2 (5 bases). V gave up 6 bases and J gave up 2 bases, with 10 bases separating them. CDR1 and CDR2 (germline): ENHRY, SYGVKD. There are 13 residues in the CDR3.

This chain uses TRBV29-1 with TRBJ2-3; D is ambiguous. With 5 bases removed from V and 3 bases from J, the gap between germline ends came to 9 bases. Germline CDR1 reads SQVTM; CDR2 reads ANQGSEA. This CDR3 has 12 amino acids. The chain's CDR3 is CSVRPPTDTQYF. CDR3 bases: TGCAGCGTTCGGCCGCCGACAGATACGCAGTATTTT.

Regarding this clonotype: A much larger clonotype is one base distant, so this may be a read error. CDR3 sequence reads: CASSLEGGQQYF. The CDR3 nucleotides are TGTGCCAGCAGTTTAGAGGGGGGGCAGCAGTACTTC. The genes are TRBV28 and TRBJ2-5; D possibly corresponds to TRBD2 (7 bases). CDR3 size: 12 residues. The germline V gene encodes CDR1 MDHEN and CDR2 SYDVKM. The V end lost 2 bases, the J end lost 11 bases, and 12 bases lay between the germline ends.

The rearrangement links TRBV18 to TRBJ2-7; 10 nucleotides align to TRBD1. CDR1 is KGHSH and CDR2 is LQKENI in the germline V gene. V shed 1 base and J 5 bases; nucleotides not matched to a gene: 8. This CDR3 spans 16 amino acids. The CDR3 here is CASSPRGQGQGDEQYF. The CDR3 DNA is TGTGCCAGCTCACCACGGGGACAGGGGCAGGGGGACGAGCAGTACTTC.